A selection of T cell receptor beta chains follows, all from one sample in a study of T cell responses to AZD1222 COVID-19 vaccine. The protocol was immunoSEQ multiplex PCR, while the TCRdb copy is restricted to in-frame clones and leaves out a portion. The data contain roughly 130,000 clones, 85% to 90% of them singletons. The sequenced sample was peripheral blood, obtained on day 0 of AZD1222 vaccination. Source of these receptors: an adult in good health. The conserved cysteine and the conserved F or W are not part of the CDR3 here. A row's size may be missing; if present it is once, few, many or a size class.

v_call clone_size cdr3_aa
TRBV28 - ASLRGSYEQY
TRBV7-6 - ASSASWDRGIYEQY
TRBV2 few ASSEGRNEKLF
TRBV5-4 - ASSLDLLAGAYNEQF
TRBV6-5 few ASSLGGVGSPLH
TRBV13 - ASSLGVDTIY
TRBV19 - ASSIAPGLPPMSYT
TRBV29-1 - SAGLAGNTDTQY
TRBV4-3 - ASSQGVAGASYNEQF
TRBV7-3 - ASSPGGQGSGNTIY
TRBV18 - ASSPQLAGTDTQY
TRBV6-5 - ASRPGTGSSYEQY
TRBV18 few ASSPPGLAGASSYNEQF
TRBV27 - ASSLSGSGGNEQF
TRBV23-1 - ASSQYPRTTLNEQF
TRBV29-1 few SVESGELNEKLF
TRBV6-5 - ASTDRDYQPQH
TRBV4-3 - ASSQETENYGYT
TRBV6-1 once ASSEIGSLQGANYGYT
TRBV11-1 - ASSLWGTQY
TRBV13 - ASSLRSYNEQF
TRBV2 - ASSEWQGEVRGYT
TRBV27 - ASSLIAGNRADTQY
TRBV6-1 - ASSERQGVEQF
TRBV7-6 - ASSKDRAGTGELF
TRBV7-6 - ASSLGLAGGQDEQY
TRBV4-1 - ASRGASYEQY
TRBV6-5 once ASRSGGRDEQY
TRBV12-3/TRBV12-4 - ASSGGDRGPY
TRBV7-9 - ASSLGTLRGTNYGYT
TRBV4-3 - ASSQFPGNEQY
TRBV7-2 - ASSVSITDTQY
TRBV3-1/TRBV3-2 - ASSPHPGPSDTQY
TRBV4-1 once ASSQGRLESKNIQY
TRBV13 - ASSRPGRNGYT
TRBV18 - ASSQLGTSGGNYEQY
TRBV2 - ASCCPGGLRGGYT
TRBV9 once ASTGVNTGELF
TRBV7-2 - ASSLVEGTAGYT
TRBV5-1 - ASSRTGAFSGANVLT
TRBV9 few ASSVEGDNSPLH
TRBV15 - ATSPRQGVTDTQY
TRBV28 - ASSLKNSYEQY
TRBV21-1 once ASSKGDRGPLNEQF
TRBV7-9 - ASSLEGALTEAF
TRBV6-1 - ASSERGQGKLAEAF
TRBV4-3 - ASNPSADTGELF
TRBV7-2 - ASSLVDRGSLETQY
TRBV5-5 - ASSLNPGLGSYEQY
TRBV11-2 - ASSLVGLDWETQY
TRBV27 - ASSFRSGTDTQY